These 21 T cell receptor beta chains were all obtained from the same sample, sequenced in a study of OX40 agonist ivuxolimab in advanced cancers. The protocol was immunoSEQ multiplex PCR, while the TCRdb copy is restricted to in-frame clones and leaves out a portion. The data show roughly 35,000 clones, with approximately 81% seen just once and roughly 13% held by the top ten. Sequenced material: CD4+ or CD8+ T cells sorted from blood, taken in a trial of the OX40 agonist ivuxolimab. The receptor source for this set is an adult with an advanced solid tumor such as melanoma, head and neck, liver or kidney cancer.

This clone is classed as medium-sized (0.01 to 0.1%). The chain employs TRBV7-3 and TRBJ2-7; D ambiguous. CDR1 and CDR2 from the germline V gene are SGHTA and FQGTGA. The V end lost 1 base, the J end lost 0 bases, and 7 bases lay between the germline ends. The CDR3 is 14 amino acids. Here the CDR3 reads CASSLRPSSYEQYF. DNA for the CDR3: TGTGCCAGCAGCTTAAGGCCCTCCTCCTACGAGCAGTACTTC. Full variable domain (outside the CDR3, taken from reference TRBV7-3 and TRBJ2-7): GAGVSQTPSNKVTEKGKYVELRCDPISGHTALYWYRQSLGQGPEFLIYFQGTGAADDSGLPNDRFFAVRPEGSVSTLKIQRTERGDSAVYLCASSLRPSSYEQYFGPGTRLTVT.

The chain couples TRBV5-5 to TRBJ2-6, with 7 bases matching TRBD1. V lost 4 bases and J lost 0; bases outside the gene matches: 4. CDR1 SGHKS and CDR2 YYEKEE come from the germline V gene (reference sequence). The CDR3 extends over 16 amino acids. This CDR3 is CASSTRQGSGANVLTF. CDR3 DNA sequence: TGTGCCAGCAGCACTAGACAGGGCTCTGGGGCCAACGTCCTGACTTTC.

This clone turned up a few times. This chain uses TRBV7-8 with TRBJ2-1; 7 bases are shared with TRBD1. Per the germline V gene, CDR1 is SGHVS and CDR2 is FQNEAQ. This CDR3 has 12 residues. J lost 13 bases, V lost 3 bases, and 6 bases had no gene match. CDR3: CASSFTGDFQFF. CDR3 DNA sequence: TGTGCCAGCAGCTTTACAGGGGATTTTCAGTTCTTC.

This clone was counted a few times. The V and J genes are TRBV5-6 and TRBJ2-7; D call uncertain. CDR3 length: 13 amino acids. V lost 4 bases and J 5 bases, leaving 13 bases between the germline ends. Germline V CDR1 and CDR2: SGHDT, YYEEEE. The CDR3 loop reads CASSIVSVDEQYF. The DNA of the CDR3 is TGTGCCAGCAGCATTGTTTCCGTCGACGAGCAGTACTTC.

The chain has TRBV6-1 and TRBJ2-1; D may be TRBD2 (6 bases). The CDR3 has 13 residues. Germline CDR1 is MNHNS and CDR2 is SASEGT. Deletions cut 7 bases from V and 5 bases from J, with 12 bases between. CDR3 loop: CASTEGLDNEQFF. Here the CDR3 DNA reads TGTGCCAGCACGGAGGGGTTGGACAATGAGCAGTTCTTC.

The chain has TRBV18 and TRBJ2-2; TRBD1 aligns across 8 bases. In germline, CDR1 is KGHSH, CDR2 LQKENI. The CDR3 contains 17 residues. V shed 3 bases and J 5 bases; nucleotides not matched to a gene: 11. The CDR3 is CASSPRRAGGGTGELFF. The CDR3 nucleotides are TGTGCCAGCTCACCCCGCCGGGCAGGGGGCGGAACCGGGGAGCTGTTTTTT.

J is TRBJ1-4 and V is TRBV9; D may be TRBD1 (6 bases). Trimming pared 3 bases from V and 3 bases from J, leaving 12 bases between. Germline lookup yields CDR1 SGDLS and CDR2 YYNGEE. The CDR3 sequence is 15 residues long. As DNA, the CDR3 is TGTGCCAGCAGCGCCCGGGACAACGCTAATGAAAAACTGTTTTTT. Its protein product is CASSARDNANEKLFF.

V and J are TRBV7-9 and TRBJ1-6; D is ambiguous. CDR1 and CDR2 from the germline V gene are SEHNR and FQNEAQ (reference sequence). The CDR3 spans 14 residues. V lost 3 bases and J 6 bases, leaving 9 bases between the germline ends. The DNA of the CDR3 is TGTGCCAGCAGCTTCGACGGTGGTAATTCACCCCTCCACTTT. Encoded protein: CASSFDGGNSPLHF.

CDR3 loop: CASRGQMTYEQYF. CDR3 DNA: TGTGCCAGCAGGGGACAGATGACCTACGAGCAGTACTTC. This chain links TRBV2 with TRBJ2-7, with TRBD1 matching over 7 bases. This CDR3 is built from 13 residues. V gave up 6 bases and J gave up 2 bases; unmatched junction bases: 4. The V gene's germline CDR1 is SNHLY and CDR2 FYNNEI.

The J gene is TRBJ2-2, the V gene TRBV7-8; possibly TRBD2 for D (6 bases). Germline CDR1 and CDR2: SGHVS and FQNEAQ. The CDR3 totals 15 residues. V was pared by 5 bases and J by 4 bases, with 14 bases between. The chain's CDR3 is CASSPPGRRTGELFF. In DNA, the CDR3 is TGTGCCAGCAGCCCCCCGGGGAGGCGCACCGGGGAGCTGTTTTTT.

This clone was counted between two and nine times. The J gene is TRBJ1-2, the V gene TRBV2, with unresolved D. The CDR3 spans 12 residues. Germline CDR1 SNHLY, CDR2 FYNNEI. The V end lost 2 bases, the J end lost 6 bases, and 7 bases lay between the germline ends. The CDR3: CASSEQPDGYTF. The DNA of the CDR3 is TGTGCCAGCAGTGAACAGCCTGATGGCTACACCTTC. Combining the CDR3 with reference TRBV2 and TRBJ1-2 gives the whole variable domain EPEVTQTPSHQVTQMGQEVILRCVPISNHLYFYWYRQILGQKVEFLVSFYNNEISEKSEIFDDQFSVERPDGSNFTLKIRSTKLEDSAMYFCASSEQPDGYTFGSGTRLTVV.

The chain combines TRBV15 with TRBJ1-1, with a tentative D call TRBD1 (5 bases). Germline assignment: CDR1 LNHNV and CDR2 YYDKDF (reference sequence). Trimming cost V 2 bases and J 3 bases, with 10 bases left between them. The CDR3 consists of 14 residues. This CDR3 reads CATSRRGSHTEAFF. CDR3 coding DNA: TGTGCCACCAGCAGAAGGGGTTCTCACACTGAAGCTTTCTTT. Drawing the rest from reference TRBV15 and TRBJ1-1, the complete variable domain is DAMVIQNPRYQVTQFGKPVTLSCSQTLNHNVMYWYQQKSSQAPKLLFHYYDKDFNNEADTPDNFQSRRPNTSFCFLDIRSPGLGDTAMYLCATSRRGSHTEAFFGQGTRLTVV.

This chain connects TRBV4-1 to TRBJ1-6, with a weak D call TRBD1 (6 bases). CDR1 and CDR2 from the germline V gene are MGHRA and YSYEKL. Deletions cut 1 base from V and 2 bases from J, with 9 bases between. There are 16 residues in the CDR3. The CDR3: CASSQGGGAYNSPLHF. In DNA, the CDR3 is TGCGCCAGCAGCCAAGGAGGGGGGGCCTATAATTCACCCCTCCACTTT.

The chain combines TRBV19 with TRBJ1-3; no firm D call. Per the germline V gene, CDR1 is LNHDA and CDR2 is SQIVND (reference sequence). V shed 7 bases and J shed 2 bases, with 12 bases lying between them. The CDR3 covers 14 residues. Written as DNA, the CDR3 is TGTGCCAGTACCGACGGTGGAGCTGGAAACACCATATATTTT. Amino acid sequence: CASTDGGAGNTIYF.

The chain combines TRBV5-6 with TRBJ1-1; 9 bases line up with TRBD1. From germline, CDR1 is SGHDT and CDR2 YYEEEE. J was trimmed by 2 bases and V by 5 bases; bases with no gene match: 1. This CDR3 has 13 residues. The CDR3 DNA sequence: TGTGCCAGCAGGACAGGGGGAAACACTGAAGCTTTCTTT. This sequence encodes CASRTGGNTEAFF. The whole variable domain, remainder taken from reference TRBV5-6 and TRBJ1-1, is DAGVTQSPTHLIKTRGQQVTLRCSPKSGHDTVSWYQQALGQGPQFIFQYYEEEERQRGNFPDRFSGHQFPNYSSELNVNALLLGDSALYLCASRTGGNTEAFFGQGTRLTVV.

The table lists this clone with a count of one. This sequence joins TRBV28 and TRBJ2-7; D remains ambiguous. This CDR3 is built from 13 residues. V lost 7 bases and J 1 base, leaving 11 bases between the germline ends. Per germline, CDR1 MDHEN and CDR2 SYDVKM. The chain's CDR3 is CASTLPTSYEQYF. The CDR3 region has the DNA TGTGCCAGCACCTTACCCACTTCCTACGAGCAGTACTTC.

The rearrangement joins TRBV11-2 to TRBJ2-3, with TRBD2 matching 14 bases. This CDR3 comprises 15 residues. Germline CDR1 reads SGHAT; CDR2 reads FQNNGV. The trim removed 4 bases at V and 4 bases at J, leaving 1 base unmatched. CDR3 residues: CASSWTSGGSDTQYF. The DNA for the CDR3 is TGTGCCAGCAGCTGGACTAGCGGGGGGTCAGATACGCAGTATTTT. The full variable domain, in which reference TRBV11-2 and TRBJ2-3 provide the parts outside the CDR3, is EAGVAQSPRYKIIEKRQSVAFWCNPISGHATLYWYQQILGQGPKLLIQFQNNGVVDDSQLPKDRFSAERLKGVDSTLKIQPAKLEDSAVYLCASSWTSGGSDTQYFGPGTRLTVL.

V usage is TRBV28 and J usage is TRBJ1-2; 9 nucleotides agree with TRBD1. This CDR3 is 14 amino acids long. The junction had 6 bases not matched to a gene; V was cut back by 4 bases and J by 6 bases. Germline lookup yields CDR1 MDHEN and CDR2 SYDVKM. CDR3 loop: CASSSLGQGNGYTF. The CDR3, as DNA: TGTGCCAGCAGTTCCCTCGGACAGGGGAATGGCTACACCTTC.

As to this clone: Distinct nucleotide sequences in the sample also encode this CDR3. The chain has TRBV18 and TRBJ2-3; D uncertain. CDR1 is KGHSH and CDR2 is LQKENI in the germline V gene. This CDR3 has 14 residues. V was shortened by 6 bases and J by 3 bases, with 13 bases between the two germline ends. The CDR3 coding sequence is TGTGCCAGCTCGCCTTCGCGTTCGACAGATACGCAGTATTTT. It codes for CASSPSRSTDTQYF.

This chain links TRBV9 with TRBJ1-5, with D possibly TRBD1 on 5 matching bases. Trimming took 3 bases from V and 4 from J, leaving 14 bases between them. CDR1 and CDR2 from the germline V gene are SGDLS and YYNGEE. The CDR3 has 15 residues. The CDR3 bases are TGTGCCAGCAGCGGTCTCGCGAGGGGAAATCAGCCCCAGCATTTT. This gives the protein CASSGLARGNQPQHF.

The chain employs TRBV10-3 and TRBJ2-7; D is perhaps TRBD1 (6 bases). The CDR3 length is 12 residues. CDR1 is ENHRY and CDR2 is SYGVKD in the germline V gene. V dropped 6 bases and J dropped 3 bases, with 9 bases sitting between them. The DNA for the CDR3 is TGTGCCATCAGACAGGGAAGCTACGAGCAGTACTTC. This encodes CAIRQGSYEQYF.